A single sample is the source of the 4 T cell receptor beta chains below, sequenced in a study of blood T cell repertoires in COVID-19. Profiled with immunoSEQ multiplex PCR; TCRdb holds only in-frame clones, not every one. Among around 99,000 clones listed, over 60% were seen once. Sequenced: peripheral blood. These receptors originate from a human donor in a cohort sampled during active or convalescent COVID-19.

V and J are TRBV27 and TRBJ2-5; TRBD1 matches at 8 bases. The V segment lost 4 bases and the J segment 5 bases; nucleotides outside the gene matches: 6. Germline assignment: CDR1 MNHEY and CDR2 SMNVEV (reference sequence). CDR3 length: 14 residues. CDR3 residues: CASSWAGGAETQYF. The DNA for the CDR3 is TGTGCCAGCAGTTGGGCAGGGGGCGCGGAGACCCAGTACTTC.

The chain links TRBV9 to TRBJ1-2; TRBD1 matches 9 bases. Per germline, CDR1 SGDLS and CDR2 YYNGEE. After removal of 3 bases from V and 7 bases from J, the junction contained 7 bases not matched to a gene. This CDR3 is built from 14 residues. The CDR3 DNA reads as TGTGCCAGCAGCGCAGGACAGGGGATGGGTGGCTACACCTTC. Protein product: CASSAGQGMGGYTF.

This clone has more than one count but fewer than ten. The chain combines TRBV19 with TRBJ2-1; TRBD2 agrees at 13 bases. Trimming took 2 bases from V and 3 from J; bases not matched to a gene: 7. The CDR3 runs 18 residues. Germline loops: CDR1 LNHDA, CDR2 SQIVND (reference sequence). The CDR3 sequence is CASSILGTSGTLYNEQFF. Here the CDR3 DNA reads TGTGCCAGTAGTATATTGGGGACTAGCGGGACCCTCTACAATGAGCAGTTCTTC.

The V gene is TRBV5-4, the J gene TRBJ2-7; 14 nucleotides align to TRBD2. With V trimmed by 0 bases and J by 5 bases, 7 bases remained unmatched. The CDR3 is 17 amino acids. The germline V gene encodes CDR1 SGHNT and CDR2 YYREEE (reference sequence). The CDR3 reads CASSLALGTSGSHEQYF. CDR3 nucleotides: TGTGCCAGCAGCTTGGCCTTAGGGACTAGCGGGAGTCACGAGCAGTACTTC.